This T cell receptor (beta chain) appears in the sequencing data of a study of CD8 T cells in ankylosing spondylitis (dated 2017 in TCRdb). For the wider study: To find TCR variants linked to disease, the study profiled T cell receptor beta repertoires in ankylosing spondylitis patients and healthy donors. Peripheral blood samples were taken, and synovial fluid was additionally collected from ankylosing spondylitis patients. The full study cohort comprised about 25 ankylosing spondylitis patients and roughly 100 healthy donors.

V is cut by 10 bases and J by 2 bases, and the space between the germline ends is 27 bases. The CDR3, cysteine through phenylalanine, is 19 amino acids long. Left in the record is the CDR3 DNA by itself, 57 bases read in frame from the first base. This clonotype occurred a few times. What this receptor recognizes is not known. No quality values exist for individual bases; no much larger clone is one base distant. Broader findings and caveats from the paper: According to the report, matched synovial fluid samples from ankylosing spondylitis patients were significantly enriched for the disease-linked clones. Some TCR beta motif variants had previously been reported in synovial fluid and blood of reactive arthritis patients, which suggested common disease-initiation mechanisms. Blood from ankylosing spondylitis patients appeared to be characterized by a TCR beta motif composed of roughly eight highly homologous amino acid variants. The disease-linked clones showed a CD8+ phenotype and occurred at relatively low frequencies in peripheral blood.

Sequencing used an Illumina HiSeq 2500. Quantitative 5'-RACE with molecular barcodes was the method used to prepare the TCR beta libraries. In the authors' own workflow: A new computational method, built on a probabilistic model of VDJ rearrangement, was used to identify disease-linked TCR variants. TCRdb's own reprocessing of the public reads used fastp at Q25 and MiXCR and kept productive beta chains. Rows merge per CDR3 protein into single entries with the most common DNA and genes. The V and J calls shown here were made by TCRdb, not taken from the authors' results. The sample table records fewer than 450,000 distinct CDR3 sequences; under 20% of these occur just once. Together, the top ten hold around 0.92% of the sample.

This receptor was obtained from a male donor with ankylosing spondylitis. Recombination connected TRBV12-3 or TRBV12-4 to TRBJ2-6, with a weak D call of TRBD2 (5 bases match). The material sequenced was blood, either unsorted or a sorted T cell fraction (not recorded which). The CDR3 region has the sequence CAIRSSRGRERPGANVLTF. Read as DNA, the sequence is TGTGCCATTAGAAGCTCTCGGGGTAGGGAGCGTCCTGGGGCCAACGTCCTGACTTTC.